Presented here are 14 T cell receptor beta chains from one specimen sequenced in a study of human T cells and chemical hapten exposure (dated by TCRdb to the early 2020s). Read against the paper, the sample's time point label means: patch test 3, about 24 weeks after DPC sensitization. The treatment or condition label corresponds to: therapeutic diphenylcyclopropenone sensitization with weekly scalp DPC. The library was built by means of RACE. Data came from a NextSeq 500. Clones were called with MiXCR by TCRdb after fastp trimmed the public reads at Q25, and only in-frame beta chains were retained. Each entry is one CDR3 protein sequence, shown with its most common DNA and genes. The sample includes under 200,000 distinct CDR3 sequences, with roughly a quarter observed a single time. 2.1% of the sample goes to the ten largest clones. Sequenced here: whole blood, sampled in connection with sensitization to the hapten diphenylcyclopropenone (DPC). The receptors derive from a woman between 18 and 29 years old with alopecia areata. Some clones in this sample may be carry-over from other donors' samples.

V and J are TRBV29-1 and TRBJ2-7; 7 nucleotides align to TRBD1. Germline trimming cut 1 base from V and 3 bases from J; bases unmatched to any gene: 6. In germline, CDR1 is SQVTM, CDR2 ANQGSEA. The length of the CDR3 is 14 residues. This CDR3 reads CSVEGQGTRYEQYF. The CDR3 DNA reads TGCAGCGTTGAAGGACAGGGTACCCGCTACGAGCAGTACTTC.

V usage is TRBV12-3 or TRBV12-4 and J usage is TRBJ2-3; D assignment may be TRBD1 or TRBD2 (6 bases each). The ends were cut back, 8 bases at V and 1 base at J, with 10 bases in the middle. The CDR3 loop spans 13 amino acids. The CDR3 DNA reads as TGTGCCAGCCGAAGGGGGGGCACAGATACGCAGTATTTT. The encoded protein is CASRRGGTDTQYF.

The J gene is TRBJ2-7, the V gene TRBV29-1, with TRBD1 matching 8 bases. The CDR3 contains 12 residues. J lost 3 bases, V lost 7 bases, and 5 bases had no gene match. The germline V gene encodes CDR1 SQVTM and CDR2 ANQGSEA. Here the CDR3 DNA reads TGCAGCGACCCGACAGGGGTCTACGAGCAGTACTTC. Its protein product is CSDPTGVYEQYF.

This clonotype is a singleton in its sample. The V and J genes are TRBV12-3 or TRBV12-4 and TRBJ2-1, with unresolved D. The length of the CDR3 is 15 residues. Trimming removed 1 base from V and 9 bases from J, with 16 bases in between. CDR3 loop: CASSLVSPPYGEQFF. The CDR3 nucleotides are TGTGCCAGCAGTTTAGTCAGCCCCCCCTATGGTGAGCAGTTCTTC.

This clonotype was picked up one time. The chain uses TRBV4-3 and TRBJ2-7; D gene ambiguous. This CDR3 has 16 residues. Germline V gene sequence: CDR1 LGHNA, CDR2 YSLEER. With 1 base removed from V and 7 bases from J, the gap between germline ends came to 20 bases. CDR3 loop: CASSQGTALTFGEQYF. Here the CDR3 DNA reads TGCGCCAGCAGCCAAGGTACGGCCCTTACCTTTGGGGAGCAGTACTTC.

The V gene is TRBV21-1, the J gene TRBJ1-5. TRBV21-1 is labeled a pseudogene. The CDR3 covers 17 residues. This CDR3 reads CASSKGLFPPIDQPQHF. CDR3 coding DNA: TGTGCCAGCAGCAAAGGTCTGTTCCCGCCTATTGACCAGCCCCAGCATTTT.

Many counts were recorded for this clonotype. The CDR3 sequence: CASSLRANYGYTF. The CDR3 bases are TGTGCCAGCAGTTTAAGGGCAAACTATGGCTACACCTTC. The chain joins TRBV28 to TRBJ1-2; D remains ambiguous. Deletions cut 2 bases from V and 2 bases from J, with 6 bases between. The germline V gene has CDR1 MDHEN and CDR2 SYDVKM. The CDR3 has 13 residues.

This clonotype was seen a few times. The J gene is TRBJ1-6, the V gene TRBV19; 8 nucleotides match TRBD1. CDR3 length equals 16 residues. Germline V gives CDR1 LNHDA, CDR2 SQIVND (reference sequence). Unmatched junction bases numbered 7, after V lost 4 bases and J lost 5 bases. Here the CDR3 reads CASSRRQGADNSPLHF. CDR3 nucleotide sequence: TGTGCCAGTAGTAGACGGCAGGGGGCCGATAATTCACCCCTCCACTTT. The entire variable domain, with the rest obtained from reference TRBV19 and TRBJ1-6, is as follows: DGGITQSPKYLFRKEGQNVTLSCEQNLNHDAMYWYRQDPGQGLRLIYYSQIVNDFQKGDIAEGYSVSREKKESFPLTVTSAQKNPTAFYLCASSRRQGADNSPLHFGNGTRLTVT.

This clonotype was counted a few times. The chain uses TRBV4-1 and TRBJ2-5; 9 positions match TRBD2. This CDR3 is 14 amino acids long. Germline values: CDR1 MGHRA, CDR2 YSYEKL. Germline trimming cut 6 bases from V and 5 bases from J; bases unmatched to any gene: 7. The CDR3 here is CASSWAGGGETQYF. The CDR3 coding sequence is TGCGCCAGCAGTTGGGCGGGGGGGGGTGAGACCCAGTACTTC.

This sequence joins TRBV4-1 and TRBJ2-2; D is ambiguous. Germline assignment: CDR1 MGHRA and CDR2 YSYEKL. Trimming removed 1 base from V and 8 bases from J, with 14 bases in between. The CDR3 has 15 amino acids. The CDR3 coding sequence is TGCGCCAGCAGCCAAGTGGCCGCCGTCGCGGGGGAGCTGTTTTTT. It translates to CASSQVAAVAGELFF.

This clonotype was seen more than once but under ten times. This chain connects TRBV29-1 to TRBJ1-2, with D possibly matching TRBD1 (5 bases). The ends were cut back, 3 bases at V and 4 bases at J, with 9 bases in the middle. CDR3 length: 12 residues. Germline V gene data show CDR1 as SQVTM and CDR2 as ANQGSEA. The CDR3 sequence: CSVDGGSYGYTF. CDR3 sequence (DNA): TGCAGCGTTGATGGGGGATCCTATGGCTACACCTTC.

In its sample, this clonotype was seen a few times. The chain has TRBV20-1 and TRBJ1-1; no clear D. Trimming took off 6 bases at V and 4 bases at J, with 9 bases between the two ends. The CDR3 has 11 amino acids. Germline loops: CDR1 DFQATT, CDR2 SNEGSKA (reference sequence). The CDR3 DNA reads as TGCAGTGCACTTCCGGGCACTGAAGCTTTCTTT. This translates into CSALPGTEAFF.

The chain joins TRBV20-1 to TRBJ2-7, with 11 bases matching TRBD1. CDR3 length: 15 amino acids. Per the germline V gene, CDR1 is DFQATT and CDR2 is SNEGSKA (reference sequence). The ends lost 5 bases at V and 5 bases at J; junction bases unmatched: 11. The CDR3: CSAAQPGQGVNEQYF. Here the CDR3 DNA reads TGCAGTGCTGCACAGCCGGGACAGGGGGTGAACGAGCAGTACTTC.

The chain has TRBV6-5 and TRBJ2-3; 8 bases fit TRBD1. This CDR3 is 12 amino acids long. Trimming took 7 bases from V and 8 from J; bases not matched to a gene: 5. CDR1 is MNHEY and CDR2 is SVGAGI in the germline V gene. Here the CDR3 DNA reads TGTGCCAGCAAACAGGGGGACGGTACGCAGTATTTT. The encoded protein is CASKQGDGTQYF.